The 5 T cell receptor beta chains presented below share a single source sample, sequenced in a study of shared clonotypes between healthy human individuals. Using immunoSEQ multiplex PCR, the repertoire was profiled, and TCRdb retains in-frame clones only, with some absent. The sample has approximately 1,500,000 clones; under 99% are singletons. Specimen: naive CD4+ T cells sorted from blood. Documented subset: CD45RA+ positively selected. Receptor source: a man aged 30-40 years in good health.

The chain carries TRBV28 and TRBJ1-5; D unresolved. Germline values: CDR1 MDHEN, CDR2 SYDVKM. Trimming left V 4 bases short and J 7 bases short, with 17 bases between. This CDR3 has 15 residues. CDR3 in amino acids: CASSSPPPERQPQHF. CDR3 sequence (DNA): TGTGCCAGCAGTTCACCACCCCCTGAAAGACAGCCCCAGCATTTT. Looking up the rest from reference TRBV28 and TRBJ1-5 gives the full variable domain: DVKVTQSSRYLVKRTGEKVFLECVQDMDHENMFWYRQDPGLGLRLIYFSYDVKMKEKGDIPEGYSVSREKKERFSLILESASTNQTSMYLCASSSPPPERQPQHFGDGTRLSIL.

V usage is TRBV5-1 and J usage is TRBJ2-3; 7 bases line up with TRBD1. This CDR3 spans 15 amino acids. Germline CDR1 SGHRS, CDR2 YFSETQ. V trimming: 4 bases; J trimming: 8 bases; junction bases outside the gene matches: 13. The CDR3 loop is CASSPEGGLAGTQYF. The CDR3 DNA reads TGCGCCAGCAGCCCCGAAGGGGGCTTGGCGGGTACGCAGTATTTT. The variable domain in full, with the rest retrieved from reference TRBV5-1 and TRBJ2-3, is KAGVTQTPRYLIKTRGQQVTLSCSPISGHRSVSWYQQTPGQGLQFLFEYFSETQRNKGNFPGRFSGRQFSNSRSEMNVSTLELGDSALYLCASSPEGGLAGTQYFGPGTRLTVL.

The genes are TRBV7-9 and TRBJ1-5; D is undetermined. V was shortened by 3 bases and J by 0 bases, with 6 bases between the two germline ends. Per the germline V gene, CDR1 is SEHNR and CDR2 is FQNEAQ (reference sequence). The CDR3 extends over 14 amino acids. Here the CDR3 reads CASSFSYSNQPQHF. The CDR3 DNA is TGTGCCAGCAGCTTTAGTTATAGCAATCAGCCCCAGCATTTT. The full variable domain, rest sourced from reference TRBV7-9 and TRBJ1-5, is DTGVSQNPRHKITKRGQNVTFRCDPISEHNRLYWYRQTLGQGPEFLTYFQNEAQLEKSRLLSDRFSAERPKGSFSTLEIQRTEQGDSAMYLCASSFSYSNQPQHFGDGTRLSIL.

This clone appeared a few times. V and J are TRBV5-4 and TRBJ2-7, with 7 bases lining up with TRBD1. The CDR3 has 12 residues. V lost 4 bases and J lost 3; bases outside the gene matches: 1. Germline V CDR1 and CDR2: SGHNT, YYREEE (reference sequence). This CDR3 is CASSRQGYEQYF. CDR3 DNA sequence: TGTGCCAGCAGCCGACAGGGCTACGAGCAGTACTTC.

The V gene is TRBV11-2, the J gene TRBJ2-5; weak D call: TRBD2 (6 bases). This CDR3 spans 13 amino acids. In germline, CDR1 is SGHAT, CDR2 FQNNGV. Trimming stripped 5 bases from V and 5 bases from J, with 12 bases between. CDR3 amino acids: CASSLGTPETQYF. The CDR3 bases are TGTGCCAGCAGCCTCGGGACTCCGGAGACCCAGTACTTC.